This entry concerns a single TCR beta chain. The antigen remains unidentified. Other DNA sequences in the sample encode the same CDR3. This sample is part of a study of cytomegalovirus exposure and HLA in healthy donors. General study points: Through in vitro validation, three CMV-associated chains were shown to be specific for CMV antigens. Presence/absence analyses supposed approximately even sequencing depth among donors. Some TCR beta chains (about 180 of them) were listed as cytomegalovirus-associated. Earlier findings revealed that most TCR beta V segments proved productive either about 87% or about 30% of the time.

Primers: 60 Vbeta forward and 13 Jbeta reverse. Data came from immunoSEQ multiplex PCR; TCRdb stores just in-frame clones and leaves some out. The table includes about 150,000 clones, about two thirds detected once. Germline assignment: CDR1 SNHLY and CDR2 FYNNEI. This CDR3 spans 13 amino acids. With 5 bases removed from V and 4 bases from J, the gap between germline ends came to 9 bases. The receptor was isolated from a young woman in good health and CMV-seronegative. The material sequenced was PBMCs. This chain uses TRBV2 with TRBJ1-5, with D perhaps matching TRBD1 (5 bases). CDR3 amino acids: CASSPQGNQPQHF. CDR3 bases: TGTGCCAGCAGTCCTCAGGGAAATCAGCCCCAGCATTTT.